The 14 T cell receptor beta chains below come from one sample, sequenced in a study of Ad26.COV2.S vaccination and SARS-CoV-2 variants. Data came from immunoSEQ multiplex PCR; TCRdb stores just in-frame clones and leaves some out. The sample carries approximately 410,000 clones, roughly 90% recorded once. Treatment given: approximately 18 received Ad26.COV2.S at low or high dose, single or two shots; a few received placebo; per-sample allocation not given. The investigators took samples on day 63 after the first vaccine or placebo injection. The sequences come from peripheral blood, collected in a trial of Ad26.COV2.S vaccine versus placebo. All receptors derive from a person between 18 and 59 years old who received the Ad26.COV2.S COVID-19 vaccine or a placebo.

The chain couples TRBV28 to TRBJ2-3, with 9 positions matching TRBD1. Germline values: CDR1 MDHEN, CDR2 SYDVKM. This CDR3 has 14 amino acids. V was pared by 4 bases and J by 4 bases, with 3 bases of the junction left unmatched. The CDR3 region is CASSWDRVSDTQYF. CDR3 nucleotide sequence: TGTGCCAGCAGTTGGGACAGGGTTTCAGATACGCAGTATTTT.

The J gene is TRBJ1-5, the V gene TRBV6-5; possibly TRBD1 for D (5 bases). Trimming removed 2 bases from V and 6 bases from J, with 11 bases in between. Looked up from germline, CDR1 is MNHEY and CDR2 is SVGAGI. CDR3 length: 14 residues. As DNA, the CDR3 is TGTGCCAGCAGTTACGGGGCAGGGATTCAGCCCCAGCATTTT. Translated: CASSYGAGIQPQHF.

The genes are TRBV4-3 and TRBJ2-7, with D perhaps TRBD2 (7 bases). Trimming stripped 1 base from V and 4 bases from J, with 11 bases between. This CDR3 has 14 amino acids. Germline V gene sequence: CDR1 LGHNA, CDR2 YSLEER. This CDR3 reads CASSQGGGLYEQYF. CDR3 coding DNA: TGCGCCAGCAGCCAAGGGGGGGGGCTTTACGAGCAGTACTTC.

The table lists this clone with a count of one. The rearrangement joins TRBV7-9 to TRBJ2-5; tentatively, D is TRBD1 (6 bases). Germline V gene sequence: CDR1 SEHNR, CDR2 FQNEAQ (reference sequence). Trimming removed 10 bases from V and 9 bases from J, with 18 bases in between. CDR3 length: 12 residues. CDR3 coding DNA: TGTGCCACCCGGACAGAGGGAGTTCCCCAGTACTTC. This gives the protein CATRTEGVPQYF.

V usage is TRBV4-3 and J usage is TRBJ2-3; D possibly uses TRBD1 or TRBD2 (6 bases each). CDR1 and CDR2 from the germline V gene are LGHNA and YSLEER. The CDR3 sequence is 18 residues long. Trimming left V 4 bases short and J 0 bases short, with 20 bases between. CDR3 nucleotides: TGCGCCAGCAGCCGCCTAGCTGGAGGGGGGACTAGCACAGATACGCAGTATTTT. Protein product: CASSRLAGGGTSTDTQYF.

The chain uses TRBV6-5 and TRBJ1-4, with D maybe TRBD1 (6 bases). From germline, CDR1 is MNHEY and CDR2 SVGAGI. V lost 4 bases and J 5 bases, leaving 11 bases between the germline ends. The CDR3 spans 14 residues. The CDR3 DNA sequence: TGTGCCAGCAGTTCCGGACAGTTAAATGAAAAACTGTTTTTT. Amino acids: CASSSGQLNEKLFF.

This chain connects TRBV7-2 to TRBJ2-6; D not resolved. The germline V and J ends were trimmed by 5 bases and 4 bases, with 9 bases remaining between them. This CDR3 has 14 amino acids. CDR1 and CDR2 from the germline V gene are SGHTA and FQGNSA. CDR3 DNA sequence: TGTGCCAGCAGCCCGCCAGGCGGGGCCAACGTCCTGACTTTC. This gives the protein CASSPPGGANVLTF.

This clone has a single count. This rearrangement joins TRBV29-1 to TRBJ2-7; TRBD1 agrees at 7 bases. The CDR3 length is 16 residues. The V gene end was trimmed by 7 bases and the J gene end by 5 bases; junction bases not matched to a gene: 20. The germline V gene has CDR1 SQVTM and CDR2 ANQGSEA. The CDR3 coding sequence is TGCAGCGCCTTCCACAAACAGGGGTCCTTTGGGAACGAGCAGTACTTC. It is translated as CSAFHKQGSFGNEQYF.

The chain carries TRBV7-9 and TRBJ2-7; 7 bases are shared with TRBD1. The CDR3 is made up of 14 amino acids. Looked up from germline, CDR1 is SEHNR and CDR2 is FQNEAQ (reference sequence). Unmatched junction bases numbered 5, after V lost 3 bases and J lost 3 bases. CDR3 sequence: CASSFRTGYYEQYF. For the CDR3, the DNA is TGTGCCAGCAGCTTCAGGACAGGATACTACGAGCAGTACTTC.

The rearrangement uses TRBV5-1 and TRBJ1-6, with D possibly matching TRBD1 (5 bases). Trimming cost V 4 bases and J 7 bases, with 18 bases left between them. This CDR3 is built from 16 residues. Germline CDR1 SGHRS, CDR2 YFSETQ. The CDR3 nucleotides are TGCGCCAGCAGCCCAGCCAGAGGCGGGGGAAATTCACCCCTCCACTTT. This gives the protein CASSPARGGGNSPLHF.

The chain has TRBV30 and TRBJ1-4, with D possibly matching TRBD1 (5 bases). The CDR3 totals 17 residues. In germline, CDR1 is GTSNPN, CDR2 SVGIG (reference sequence). V was shortened by 0 bases and J by 5 bases, with 19 bases between the two germline ends. The CDR3 bases are TGTGCCTGGAGTGTGCGGGGGTACACAGCACAGAATGAAAAACTGTTTTTT. Translation: CAWSVRGYTAQNEKLFF.

The chain combines TRBV10-1 with TRBJ2-7; D gene ambiguous. From germline, CDR1 is WNHNN and CDR2 SYGVQD (reference sequence). This CDR3 has 12 residues. Trimming pared 2 bases from V and 5 bases from J, leaving 7 bases between. CDR3 nucleotides: TGCGCCAGCAGTGAGGGCAGCCACGAGCAGTACTTC. Its protein product is CASSEGSHEQYF.

This chain links TRBV5-5 with TRBJ1-2; D possibly corresponds to TRBD1 (5 bases). Per germline, CDR1 SGHKS and CDR2 YYEKEE (reference sequence). Trimming took 0 bases from V and 6 from J, leaving 9 bases between them. This CDR3 region has 13 residues. CDR3 DNA: TGTGCCAGCAGCTTGGAAAAGGGACATGGCTACACCTTC. This gives the protein CASSLEKGHGYTF.

The rearrangement joins TRBV5-1 to TRBJ1-5, with TRBD1 as a possible D gene (5 bases). Between the trimmed V and J ends, which lost 5 bases and 3 bases, there was a span of 15 bases. The CDR3 loop spans 15 amino acids. CDR1 SGHRS and CDR2 YFSETQ come from the germline V gene. The chain's CDR3 is CASSVQGGDNQPQHF. The CDR3 nucleotides read TGCGCCAGCAGTGTCCAAGGAGGGGACAATCAGCCCCAGCATTTT.